This paragraph covers one TCR beta chain sequence. The time point: newly diagnosed GD, antithyroid drugs for less than 3 months. The TCR library was made from RNA that had been extracted from PBMCs in TRIzol. This CDR3 comprises 12 residues. Per germline, CDR1 SQVTM and CDR2 ANQGSEA. The ends were cut back, 7 bases at V and 2 bases at J, with 12 bases in the middle. The entry originates in a study of regulatory T cells in long-lasting Graves disease. Building of the TCR beta libraries involved iRepertoire HTBI primers and Arm-PCR of CDR3 regions. TCRdb analysed the multiplex PCR reads with MiXCR anew, one entry per CDR3 protein. The table shows 350,000 to 450,000 distinct CDR3 sequences, with 15% occurring only once. The sample was also reused in another study, on T cells in Graves' hyperthyroidism and ophthalmopathy.

This clonotype originated in a woman aged 40 to 55 with Graves disease. This rearrangement joins TRBV29-1 to TRBJ2-7; tentatively, D is TRBD2 (5 bases). Source: peripheral blood mononuclear cells (PBMCs), taken at new diagnosis, from a patient treated with antithyroid drugs. The DNA for the CDR3 is TGCAGCGCCTCATTGGAGGCCTACGAGCAGTACTTC. Translated, it gives CSASLEAYEQYF.